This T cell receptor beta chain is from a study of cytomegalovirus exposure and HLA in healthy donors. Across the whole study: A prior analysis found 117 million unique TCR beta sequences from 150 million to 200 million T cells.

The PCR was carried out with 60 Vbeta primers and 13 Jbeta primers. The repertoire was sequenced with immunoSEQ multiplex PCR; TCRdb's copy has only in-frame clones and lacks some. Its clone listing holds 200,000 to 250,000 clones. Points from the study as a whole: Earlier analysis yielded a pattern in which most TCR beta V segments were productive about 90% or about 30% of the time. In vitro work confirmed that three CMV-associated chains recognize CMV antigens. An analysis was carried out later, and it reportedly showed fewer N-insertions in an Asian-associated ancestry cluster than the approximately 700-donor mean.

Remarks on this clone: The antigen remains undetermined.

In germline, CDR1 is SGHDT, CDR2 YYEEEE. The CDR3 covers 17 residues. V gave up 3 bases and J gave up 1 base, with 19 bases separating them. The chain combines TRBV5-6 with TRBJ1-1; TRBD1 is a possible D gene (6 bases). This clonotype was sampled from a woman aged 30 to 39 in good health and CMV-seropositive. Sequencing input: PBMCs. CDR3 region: CASSSKLPGHKNTEAFF. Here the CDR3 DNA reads TGTGCCAGCAGCTCCAAACTCCCGGGACACAAGAACACTGAAGCTTTCTTT.